Each of the 9 T cell receptor beta chains below was sequenced from the same sample in a study of blood T cell repertoires in COVID-19. Using immunoSEQ multiplex PCR, the repertoire was profiled, and TCRdb retains in-frame clones only, with some absent. The profile shows some 150,000 clones, roughly nine tenths of them singletons. The sequenced sample was peripheral blood. Receptors originate from a woman aged 55-75 years with active or convalescent COVID-19.

This chain uses TRBV13 with TRBJ2-3; maybe TRBD2 (5 bases). This CDR3 has 15 residues. CDR1 is PRHDT, CDR2 FYEKMQ, per germline (reference sequence). V lost 1 base and J 0 bases, leaving 8 bases between the germline ends. CDR3 in DNA: TGTGCCAGCAGCTTAGCCCTAGCAAGCACAGATACGCAGTATTTT. Amino acid sequence: CASSLALASTDTQYF.

The genes are TRBV21-1 and TRBJ1-6; the table's TRBD1 call for D was not verified on the DNA. TRBV21-1 is listed as a pseudogene. The CDR3 contains 15 residues. The CDR3 nucleotides read TGTGCCAGCAGCAAATCATTTTCCCCTAATTCACCCCTCCACTTT. Translated: CASSKSFSPNSPLHF.

The CDR3 sequence is CASSNLADSTDTQYF. The DNA for the CDR3 is TGTGCCAGCTCGAATCTAGCGGATAGCACAGATACGCAGTATTTT. The chain couples TRBV19 to TRBJ2-3, with 7 positions matching TRBD2. This CDR3 comprises 15 residues. V trimming: 9 bases; J trimming: 0 bases; junction bases outside the gene matches: 9. Germline-derived CDR1 and CDR2 are LNHDA and SQIVND (reference sequence). Drawing the rest from reference TRBV19 and TRBJ2-3, the complete variable domain is DGGITQSPKYLFRKEGQNVTLSCEQNLNHDAMYWYRQDPGQGLRLIYYSQIVNDFQKGDIAEGYSVSREKKESFPLTVTSAQKNPTAFYLCASSNLADSTDTQYFGPGTRLTVL.

The J gene is TRBJ2-7, the V gene TRBV7-2, with 8 bases matching TRBD2. J lost 2 bases, V lost 1 base, and 7 bases had no gene match. The CDR3 consists of 16 residues. CDR1 is SGHTA and CDR2 is FQGNSA in the germline V gene. CDR3 amino acids: CASSLVLAGPTYEQYF. The CDR3 nucleotides are TGTGCCAGCAGCTTAGTCTTAGCGGGGCCGACCTACGAGCAGTACTTC.

The chain recombines TRBV30 with TRBJ2-2; perhaps TRBD2 as D (6 bases). The ends were cut back, 0 bases at V and 6 bases at J, with 8 bases in the middle. This CDR3 region has 13 residues. Germline V gene data show CDR1 as GTSNPN and CDR2 as SVGIG (reference sequence). This CDR3 is CAWSVGGPGELFF. Written as DNA, the CDR3 is TGTGCCTGGAGTGTGGGAGGACCCGGGGAGCTGTTTTTT.

The chain uses TRBV3-1 (or the pseudogene TRBV3-2) and TRBJ1-2; maybe TRBD1 (6 bases). CDR1 and CDR2 (germline): LGHDT, YNNKEL (reference sequence). The CDR3 totals 15 residues. V was pared by 5 bases and J by 3 bases, with 16 bases between. Written as DNA, the CDR3 is TGTGCCAGCAGCAACCGGGACACCCGTCACTATGGCTACACCTTC. Translation: CASSNRDTRHYGYTF.

In its sample, this clone was seen a few times. The rearrangement links TRBV2 to TRBJ1-6; 7 bases fit TRBD1. The V and J ends lost 5 bases and 7 bases, in that order; junction bases with no gene match: 5. The CDR3 contains 14 residues. Germline V gives CDR1 SNHLY, CDR2 FYNNEI. In DNA, the CDR3 is TGTGCCAGCAGTCCCGGGACAGTAAATTCACCCCTCCACTTT. This codes for CASSPGTVNSPLHF. The full variable domain, completed using reference TRBV2 and TRBJ1-6, is EPEVTQTPSHQVTQMGQEVILRCVPISNHLYFYWYRQILGQKVEFLVSFYNNEISEKSEIFDDQFSVERPDGSNFTLKIRSTKLEDSAMYFCASSPGTVNSPLHFGNGTRLTVT.

A single count supports this clone. Here the CDR3 DNA reads TGCGCCAGCAGCTCGGGACAAACAGATACGCAGTATTTT. Encoded protein: CASSSGQTDTQYF. The chain uses TRBV5-1 and TRBJ2-3, with a weak D call TRBD1 (6 bases). The CDR3 runs 13 residues. CDR1 is SGHRS, CDR2 YFSETQ, per germline. Trimming shortened V by 3 bases and J by 3 bases, and 8 bases separated the two germline ends.

This clone was seen a single time. The rearrangement joins TRBV14 to TRBJ1-6; 8 bases map to TRBD1. This CDR3 comprises 14 residues. Germline V gene sequence: CDR1 SGHDN, CDR2 FVKESK. V lost 4 bases to trimming and J lost 8 bases; unmatched junction nucleotides: 4. The CDR3 nucleotides read TGTGCCAGCAGCCGACAGGGGTTGGATTCACCCCTCCACTTT. It translates to CASSRQGLDSPLHF.